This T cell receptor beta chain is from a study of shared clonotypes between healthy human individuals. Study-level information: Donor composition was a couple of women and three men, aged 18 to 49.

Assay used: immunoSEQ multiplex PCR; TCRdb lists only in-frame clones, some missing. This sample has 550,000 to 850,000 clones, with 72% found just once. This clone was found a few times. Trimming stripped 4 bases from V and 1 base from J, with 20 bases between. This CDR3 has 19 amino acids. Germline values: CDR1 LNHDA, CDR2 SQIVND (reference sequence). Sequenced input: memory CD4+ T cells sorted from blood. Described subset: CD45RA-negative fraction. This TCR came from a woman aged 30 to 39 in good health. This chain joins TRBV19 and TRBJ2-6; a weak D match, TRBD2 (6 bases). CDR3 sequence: CASSTFMGGRGSGANVLTF. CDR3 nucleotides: TGTGCCAGTAGTACCTTTATGGGGGGTAGAGGTTCTGGGGCCAACGTCCTGACTTTC.